This is a list of T cell receptor beta chains from one sample in a study of T cells after posttransplantation cyclophosphamide. Sequencing was performed with immunoSEQ multiplex PCR; in TCRdb, only in-frame clones are kept and a portion is missing. The table records around 4,800 clones, over 55% of them present only once. Sample: PBMCs, taken 362 days after allogeneic stem cell transplant with posttransplant cyclophosphamide. These receptors all come from a male patient aged 60 to 75 who received an allogeneic stem cell transplant from an unrelated donor, was CMV-positive, and had acute GVHD only. Some T cells may arise from the graft donor. Each CDR3 is given with its conserved first and last residue. Fields, in order: V gene, J gene, clone size, CDR3 length, D gene, CDR3 protein, CDR3 DNA. A D gene is named only where the DNA matches it firmly. Rows may omit the clone size; those that give it use once, few, many or a size class.

TRBV5-1,TRBJ1-2,-,12,-,CASSSQDYGYTF,TGCGCCAGCAGCTCCCAGGATTATGGCTACACCTTC
TRBV30,TRBJ2-2,-,16,TRBD1,CAWSDQGVIVTGELFF,TGTGCCTGGAGCGACCAGGGGGTGATAGTCACCGGGGAGCTGTTTTTT
TRBV19,TRBJ2-3,-,12,-,CASSMNRDSRYF,TGTGCCAGTAGTATGAACCGGGACTCAAGGTATTTT
TRBV5-1,TRBJ2-3,few,15,TRBD1,CASSSPQGSADTQYF,TGCGCCAGCAGCTCTCCACAGGGGTCCGCAGATACGCAGTATTTT
TRBV5-1,TRBJ1-2,-,13,TRBD1,CASSLDREWGYTF,TGCGCCAGCAGCTTAGACAGGGAATGGGGCTACACCTTC
TRBV29-1,TRBJ2-3,-,11,-,CSVDFTDTQYF,TGCAGCGTTGACTTCACAGATACGCAGTATTTT
TRBV7-2,TRBJ2-1,-,16,-,CASSLERLPPYNEQFF,TGTGCCAGCAGCTTAGAGAGACTTCCCCCCTACAATGAGCAGTTCTTC
TRBV10-3,TRBJ2-7,-,12,-,CATLGTGNEQYF,TGTGCCACCCTGGGTACAGGGAACGAGCAGTACTTC
TRBV5-5,TRBJ1-3,once,17,-,CASSLAGGQNSGNTIYF,TGTGCCAGCAGCTTGGCCGGCGGACAAAACTCTGGAAACACCATATATTTT
TRBV7-9,TRBJ1-6,-,16,-,CASSLGESSYNSPLHF,TGTGCCAGCAGCTTAGGGGAGAGCTCCTATAATTCACCCCTCCACTTT
TRBV25-1,TRBJ1-2,-,14,-,CASSERQANYGYTF,TGTGCCAGCAGTGAGCGTCAGGCAAACTATGGCTACACCTTC
TRBV7-6,TRBJ2-5,-,14,TRBD2,CASSSGTSGTVQYF,TGTGCCAGCAGCTCCGGGACTAGCGGCACCGTCCAGTACTTC
TRBV30,TRBJ1-6,-,13,-,CAWNRAYNSPLHF,TGTGCCTGGAACAGGGCTTATAATTCACCCCTCCACTTT
TRBV28,TRBJ1-1,once,17,-,CASSFSSGVGMNTEAFF,TGTGCCAGCAGTTTCAGTTCGGGTGTAGGCATGAACACTGAAGCTTTCTTT
TRBV30,TRBJ2-7,-,12,-,CAWREFPYEQYF,TGTGCCTGGAGAGAGTTCCCCTACGAGCAGTACTTC
TRBV7-2,TRBJ1-2,-,16,TRBD1,CASSLKGAHPNYGYTF,TGTGCCAGCAGCTTGAAGGGGGCGCATCCTAACTATGGCTACACCTTC
TRBV5-8,TRBJ2-1,few,15,-,CASSSFSGANNEQFF,TGTGCCAGCAGCTCGTTTAGCGGAGCGAACAATGAGCAGTTCTTC
TRBV2,TRBJ2-7,once,12,TRBD2,CASRGDYYEQYF,TGTGCCAGCAGGGGGGACTACTACGAGCAGTACTTC
TRBV20-1,TRBJ2-1,-,11,-,CSASKHNEQFF,TGCAGTGCGTCTAAACACAATGAGCAGTTCTTC
TRBV27,TRBJ2-1,-,14,-,CASSPQGSYNEQFF,TGTGCCAGCAGTCCTCAGGGCTCCTACAATGAGCAGTTCTTC
TRBV7-8,TRBJ2-1,once,16,TRBD2,CASSLRAGGPYNEQFF,TGTGCCAGCAGCTTACGGGCGGGAGGGCCGTACAATGAGCAGTTCTTC
TRBV5-4,TRBJ2-7,medium-sized,14,-,CASSLESTPYEQYF,TGTGCCAGCAGCTTGGAATCGACTCCCTACGAGCAGTACTTC
TRBV19,TRBJ1-6,few,16,-,CASTLAAGNYNSPLHF,TGTGCCAGTACCCTAGCGGCAGGGAACTATAATTCACCCCTCCACTTT
TRBV9,TRBJ2-2,once,14,-,CASSPSADTGELFF,TGTGCCAGCAGCCCTAGCGCGGACACCGGGGAGCTGTTTTTT
TRBV15,TRBJ1-5,-,15,-,CATSRVAGMDQPQHF,TGTGCCACCAGCAGAGTTGCAGGGATGGATCAGCCCCAGCATTTT
TRBV4-3,TRBJ2-5,-,15,TRBD1,CASSQRGDREETQYF,TGCGCCAGCAGCCAAAGGGGGGACAGGGAAGAGACCCAGTACTTC